This T cell receptor (beta chain) was identified during a study of radiotherapy plus CTLA-4 blockade in lung cancer. Study-level points and caveats: Expansion in blood of tumor-derived TCR clones was seen after radiotherapy plus ipilimumab.

Germline V gene lookup returns CDR1 SGHTA and CDR2 FQGNSA. CDR3 length: 15 amino acids. V lost 1 base to trimming and J lost 4 bases, with 13 bases between them. Chemo-refractory metastatic non-small-cell lung cancer patients were treated with focal radiation plus CTLA-4 blockade with ipilimumab. TCRdb's copy holds only in-frame clones and misses some; the assay was immunoSEQ multiplex PCR. The table includes more than 90,000 clones, about four fifths detected once. This clone appeared a few times. What it recognizes is unknown. The sequences come from peripheral blood, collected from a patient treated with radiotherapy plus ipilimumab. The sequence was collected from a human donor with non-small cell lung cancer who had a partial response to radiotherapy plus ipilimumab. The chain uses TRBV7-2 and TRBJ1-1; the D is unclear. CDR3 loop: CASSLGVNFGTEAFF. The CDR3 bases are TGTGCCAGCAGCTTAGGAGTGAATTTTGGCACTGAAGCTTTCTTT.